The 30 T cell receptor beta chains listed next were all sequenced from one sample in a study of T-cell memory formation after mild COVID-19. TCRdb passed the 5' RACE reads through MiXCR, listing each CDR3 protein once. The data show 110,000 to 150,000 distinct CDR3 sequences, with more than 13% seen just once and 25% to 30% held by the top ten. The sequencing input was PBMCs or a T cell subset sorted from them (not recorded which). Receptors were obtained from an adult woman who had mild COVID-19 (a few samples of this study predate the infection). Cell type and time point are not known.

This clonotype showed up many times. The chain carries TRBV27 and TRBJ2-1, with 9 positions matching TRBD2. With V trimmed by 5 bases and J by 3 bases, 2 bases remained unmatched. CDR1 and CDR2 from the germline V gene are MNHEY and SMNVEV (reference sequence). The CDR3 consists of 14 residues. As DNA, the CDR3 is TGTGCCAGCAGTCTAGCGGGGTACTACAATGAGCAGTTCTTC. The encoded protein is CASSLAGYYNEQFF.

In DNA, the CDR3 is TGTGCCAGCAGCCTGGGACAGGGGGCGCCGGGCGAGCAGTACTTC. As protein: CASSLGQGAPGEQYF. The chain is built from TRBV5-6 and TRBJ2-7; 12 bases line up with TRBD1. This CDR3 has 15 residues. Germline loops: CDR1 SGHDT, CDR2 YYEEEE. V trimming: 4 bases; J trimming: 6 bases; junction bases outside the gene matches: 8.

The V call is TRBV5-4, the J call TRBJ1-1; 10 nucleotides align to TRBD1. The V gene end was trimmed by 5 bases and the J gene end by 7 bases; junction bases not matched to a gene: 8. This CDR3 comprises 14 residues. In germline, CDR1 is SGHNT, CDR2 YYREEE (reference sequence). CDR3 coding DNA: TGTGCCAGCAGTTCTCCGGGACAGGGGATTGAAGCTTTCTTT. Amino acids: CASSSPGQGIEAFF.

The table lists this clonotype with a few counts. The genes are TRBV7-9 and TRBJ2-1, with D possibly being TRBD1 (7 bases). The CDR3 is 15 residues long. Trimming took off 4 bases at V and 8 bases at J, with 18 bases between the two ends. Per germline, CDR1 SEHNR and CDR2 FQNEAQ (reference sequence). Here the CDR3 DNA reads TGTGCCAGCAGCTCCCCGGGGGACAGTGTCCATGAGCAGTTCTTC. It yields the protein CASSSPGDSVHEQFF.

The chain combines TRBV19 with TRBJ2-5, with D perhaps TRBD2 (6 bases). The CDR3 is 14 residues long. Germline loops: CDR1 LNHDA, CDR2 SQIVND (reference sequence). V was trimmed by 5 bases and J by 5 bases, leaving 15 bases between them. CDR3 loop: CASSLAAGRETQYF. Written as DNA, the CDR3 is TGTGCCAGTAGTCTCGCCGCGGGACGGGAGACCCAGTACTTC.

This clonotype was found a few times. V gene TRBV29-1 combines with J gene TRBJ1-1; TRBD1 is a possible D gene (5 bases). Germline CDR1 and CDR2: SQVTM and ANQGSEA. Trimming took 6 bases from V and 11 from J, leaving 22 bases between them. The CDR3 is 13 amino acids. The CDR3 DNA sequence: TGCAGCGTAAGTGACAGTTCAATAGGTGGGGCTTTCTTT. It specifies CSVSDSSIGGAFF.

This clonotype was counted at least ten times. The J gene is TRBJ2-1, the V gene TRBV7-9; 12 positions agree with TRBD2. This CDR3 has 17 residues. Germline CDR1 reads SEHNR; CDR2 reads FQNEAQ (reference sequence). V shed 3 bases, J shed 6 bases, and the junction held 9 bases outside the gene matches. CDR3 protein: CASSFELLTSGGNEQFF. In nucleotides, the CDR3 is TGTGCCAGCAGCTTTGAACTCTTGACTAGCGGGGGCAATGAGCAGTTCTTC.

The gene calls are TRBV7-9 and TRBJ1-1, with a tentative D call TRBD1 (6 bases). The CDR3 is made up of 13 amino acids. CDR1 and CDR2 (germline): SEHNR, FQNEAQ (reference sequence). V was clipped by 3 bases and J by 3 bases, with 8 bases between them. Here the CDR3 reads CASSFRQDTEAFF. CDR3 nucleotide sequence: TGTGCCAGCAGCTTTCGACAGGACACTGAAGCTTTCTTT.

V and J are TRBV10-3 and TRBJ2-7, with D possibly matching TRBD2 (6 bases). The CDR3 has 15 residues. Germline-derived CDR1 and CDR2 are ENHRY and SYGVKD. V lost 5 bases, J lost 2 bases, and 16 bases lay in between. The DNA for the CDR3 is TGTGCCATCAGTCCCAGGGAGGACACAGCCTACGAGCAGTACTTC. Protein: CAISPREDTAYEQYF.

This clonotype was detected only a few times. V is TRBV7-3 and J is TRBJ1-5, with TRBD1 matching 10 bases. The V gene's germline CDR1 is SGHTA and CDR2 FQGTGA. V gave up 2 bases and J gave up 6 bases; unmatched junction bases: 7. The CDR3 has 16 amino acids. The CDR3 sequence is CASSLDWDRGRQPQHF. In nucleotides, the CDR3 is TGTGCCAGCAGCTTAGACTGGGACAGGGGCCGTCAGCCCCAGCATTTT.

This chain joins TRBV7-9 and TRBJ2-1; 8 bases match TRBD2. CDR3 length: 15 amino acids. With 1 base clipped from V and 4 bases from J, the junction kept 3 bases outside the gene matches. CDR1 SEHNR and CDR2 FQNEAQ come from the germline V gene (reference sequence). CDR3 region: CASSLVAGIYNEQFF. The CDR3 DNA reads TGTGCCAGCAGCTTAGTAGCGGGGATATACAATGAGCAGTTCTTC.

The rearrangement joins TRBV7-2 to TRBJ2-5; TRBD1 matches at 7 bases. CDR3 length: 15 residues. V lost 3 bases and J lost 5; bases outside the gene matches: 9. CDR1 is SGHTA and CDR2 is FQGNSA in the germline V gene. Written as DNA, the CDR3 is TGTGCCAGCAGCTTCCGGACAGGCCATGAGGAGACCCAGTACTTC. As protein: CASSFRTGHEETQYF.

The chain links TRBV4-1 to TRBJ2-7; the D is unclear. CDR1 and CDR2 (germline): MGHRA, YSYEKL. Deletions cut 4 bases from V and 3 bases from J, with 16 bases between. This CDR3 has 15 amino acids. CDR3 protein: CASSPYAAAIYEQYF. Written as DNA, the CDR3 is TGCGCCAGCAGCCCCTATGCGGCAGCGATCTACGAGCAGTACTTC.

The gene calls are TRBV13 and TRBJ2-3; D possibly matches TRBD1 or TRBD2 (5 bases each). CDR1 PRHDT and CDR2 FYEKMQ come from the germline V gene (reference sequence). V lost 6 bases, J lost 8 bases, and 12 bases lay in between. The CDR3 consists of 12 residues. The CDR3 spells CASRRGPSTQYF. The CDR3 DNA sequence: TGTGCCAGCAGAAGGGGACCTTCTACGCAGTATTTT.

This rearrangement joins TRBV25-1 to TRBJ2-7; maybe TRBD1 (6 bases). V was pared by 3 bases and J by 7 bases, with 13 bases between. CDR3 length: 13 residues. Germline V gene sequence: CDR1 MGHDK, CDR2 SYGVNS. For the CDR3, the DNA is TGTGCCAGCAGTGAGGGGGCTTTGTATGAGCAGTACTTC. Translating gives CASSEGALYEQYF.

This clonotype was seen a handful of times. The chain recombines TRBV7-9 with TRBJ2-7; D possibly corresponds to TRBD1 (6 bases). Trimming shortened V by 3 bases and J by 5 bases, and 14 bases separated the two germline ends. This CDR3 contains 14 residues. CDR1 and CDR2 from the germline V gene are SEHNR and FQNEAQ (reference sequence). The CDR3 coding sequence is TGTGCCAGCAGCTTGTACAGGGCCCCCCACGAGCAGTACTTC. Its translation is CASSLYRAPHEQYF. Variable domain in full (rest from reference TRBV7-9 and TRBJ2-7): DTGVSQNPRHKITKRGQNVTFRCDPISEHNRLYWYRQTLGQGPEFLTYFQNEAQLEKSRLLSDRFSAERPKGSFSTLEIQRTEQGDSAMYLCASSLYRAPHEQYFGPGTRLTVT.

This clonotype was detected a few times. The V call is TRBV12-3 or TRBV12-4, the J call TRBJ2-5; TRBD1 matches at 10 bases. The CDR3 is 14 amino acids. J was trimmed by 5 bases and V by 6 bases; bases with no gene match: 6. This CDR3 is CASRGDRGFETQYF. CDR3 coding DNA: TGTGCCAGCAGGGGGGACAGGGGCTTCGAGACCCAGTACTTC.

V gene TRBV4-3 combines with J gene TRBJ2-3; TRBD2 is a possible D gene (6 bases). Looked up from germline, CDR1 is LGHNA and CDR2 is YSLEER. Trimming shortened V by 5 bases and J by 3 bases, and 12 bases separated the two germline ends. The CDR3 sequence is 14 residues long. The CDR3 DNA reads TGCGCCAGCAGCTATCGGGAGCCGACAGATACGCAGTATTTT. It codes for CASSYREPTDTQYF.

The sample holds many counts of this clonotype. The J gene is TRBJ2-1, the V gene TRBV7-3; 10 nucleotides agree with TRBD2. The CDR3 covers 16 residues. Germline-derived CDR1 and CDR2 are SGHTA and FQGTGA. V was pared by 5 bases and J by 5 bases, with 9 bases of the junction left unmatched. CDR3 nucleotides: TGTGCCAGCAGCCCCATAACTAGCGGGACTGACAATGAGCAGTTCTTC. Protein sequence: CASSPITSGTDNEQFF.

This clonotype has a count of ten or more. The chain uses TRBV10-3 and TRBJ2-1; D is undetermined. There are 16 residues in the CDR3. V shed 0 bases and J shed 1 base, with 10 bases lying between them. Germline V CDR1 and CDR2: ENHRY, SYGVKD. Here the CDR3 DNA reads TGTGCCATCAGTGAGTCTCTAGTGGGGTCCTACAATGAGCAGTTCTTC. Translated: CAISESLVGSYNEQFF.

The chain couples TRBV2 to TRBJ2-3, with 12 bases that match TRBD1. The CDR3 has 15 amino acids. Trimming at V came to 4 bases and at J to 6 bases, leaving 5 bases not matched to a gene. The germline CDR1 and CDR2 sequences are SNHLY and FYNNEI. CDR3 DNA: TGTGCCAGCAGTGGAGGGACAGGGGGCCTGGATACGCAGTATTTT. Protein sequence: CASSGGTGGLDTQYF. The full variable domain, completed using reference TRBV2 and TRBJ2-3, is EPEVTQTPSHQVTQMGQEVILRCVPISNHLYFYWYRQILGQKVEFLVSFYNNEISEKSEIFDDQFSVERPDGSNFTLKIRSTKLEDSAMYFCASSGGTGGLDTQYFGPGTRLTVL.

This sequence joins TRBV12-5 and TRBJ2-3; D uncertain. The germline gives CDR1 LGHNT, CDR2 FRNRAP. CDR3 length: 14 residues. Trimming pared 1 base from V and 6 bases from J, leaving 11 bases between. The CDR3 DNA reads as TGTGCTAGTGGTTTGGACGGCCTGAGGGATACGCAGTATTTT. Residues: CASGLDGLRDTQYF.

This chain links TRBV21-1 with TRBJ1-4; the table's D call, TRBD1, has no DNA check behind it. TRBV21-1 is listed as a pseudogene. The CDR3 loop spans 13 amino acids. CDR3 sequence (DNA): TGTGCCAGCCATAGGGCGTTTAATGAAAAACTGTTTTTT. It is translated as CASHRAFNEKLFF.

There are a few counts of this clonotype. The genes are TRBV7-9 and TRBJ2-3; 10 nucleotides line up with TRBD2. The V gene end was trimmed by 4 bases and the J gene end by 2 bases; junction bases not matched to a gene: 9. CDR3 length: 17 amino acids. Per germline, CDR1 SEHNR and CDR2 FQNEAQ (reference sequence). The CDR3 here is CASSSPVSGGATDTQYF. CDR3 sequence (DNA): TGTGCCAGCAGCTCACCCGTGAGCGGGGGGGCCACAGATACGCAGTATTTT.

This sequence joins TRBV7-9 and TRBJ2-7; 10 nucleotides agree with TRBD1. The CDR3 contains 15 residues. Germline-derived CDR1 and CDR2 are SEHNR and FQNEAQ (reference sequence). With 5 bases clipped from V and 4 bases from J, the junction kept 8 bases outside the gene matches. The CDR3 loop reads CASSAGQGYSYEQYF. The CDR3 DNA sequence: TGTGCCAGCAGCGCGGGACAGGGGTACTCTTACGAGCAGTACTTC.

The V gene is TRBV15, the J gene TRBJ2-5; 8 nucleotides align to TRBD2. This CDR3 region has 14 residues. V was clipped by 1 base and J by 5 bases; unmatched bases: 3. CDR1 is LNHNV and CDR2 is YYDKDF in the germline V gene (reference sequence). The CDR3 coding sequence is TGTGCCACCAGCAGAGGGAGACTAGCGGAGACCCAGTACTTC. The encoded protein is CATSRGRLAETQYF.

This clonotype was recorded a few times. This sequence joins TRBV29-1 and TRBJ2-2, with D tentatively TRBD1 (5 bases). V lost 4 bases to trimming and J lost 5 bases, with 8 bases between them. The germline gives CDR1 SQVTM, CDR2 ANQGSEA. The CDR3 runs to 12 residues. The CDR3 region is CSVVPGTGELFF. The CDR3 nucleotides are TGCAGCGTTGTCCCAGGGACCGGGGAGCTGTTTTTT.

The genes are TRBV11-2 and TRBJ2-3; 13 positions match TRBD2. This CDR3 comprises 20 residues. CDR1 is SGHAT, CDR2 FQNNGV, per germline. Losses at the gene ends were 5 bases for V and 0 bases for J; bases not matched to a gene: 14. CDR3: CASSRTGLAGQGGSTDTQYF. The CDR3 DNA reads TGTGCCAGCAGCCGGACGGGACTAGCGGGACAGGGAGGGAGCACAGATACGCAGTATTTT.

V usage is TRBV4-1 and J usage is TRBJ2-1; 12 nucleotides match TRBD2. In germline, CDR1 is MGHRA, CDR2 YSYEKL. This CDR3 spans 20 amino acids. V was clipped by 4 bases and J by 3 bases; unmatched bases: 16. The CDR3 nucleotides read TGCGCCAGCAGCCCAACCCTGGGGCTAGCGGGGGGGCCAGGCTACAATGAGCAGTTCTTC. The encoded protein is CASSPTLGLAGGPGYNEQFF.

This clonotype was detected only a few times. The V call is TRBV11-2, the J call TRBJ2-1; 7 positions agree with TRBD1. Germline V gene data show CDR1 as SGHAT and CDR2 as FQNNGV. The CDR3 is 15 amino acids. After removal of 5 bases from V and 1 base from J, the junction contained 5 bases not matched to a gene. The DNA of the CDR3 is TGTGCCAGCAGCGAAAAGACAGGGTCCTACAATGAGCAGTTCTTC. It specifies CASSEKTGSYNEQFF. Using reference TRBV11-2 and TRBJ2-1 for the parts outside the CDR3, the full variable domain is EAGVAQSPRYKIIEKRQSVAFWCNPISGHATLYWYQQILGQGPKLLIQFQNNGVVDDSQLPKDRFSAERLKGVDSTLKIQPAKLEDSAVYLCASSEKTGSYNEQFFGPGTRLTVL.